This T cell receptor (beta chain) was sequenced during a study of identical twins. TCRdb independently ran MiXCR on the 5' RACE reads; one entry per CDR3 protein. The sample records 450,000 or so distinct CDR3 sequences, approximately 15% being singletons. Germline CDR1 and CDR2: KGHSH and LQKENI. Trimming cost V 3 bases and J 0 bases; bases outside gene matches: 5. The CDR3 loop spans 17 amino acids. This clonotype was counted between two and nine times. The data also belong to a second study, concerning yellow fever vaccine responses in identical twins. Turning to that study: Reportedly, twins' vaccine T cell responses looked partly convergent and partly personalized.

The sample consisted of CD4+ T cells sorted from blood. The TCR comes from a woman in her late teens or twenties in good health. This chain uses TRBV18 with TRBJ2-2, with 9 bases lining up with TRBD1. This CDR3 is CASSPEGQGTNTGELFF. In DNA, the CDR3 is TGTGCCAGCTCACCGGAGGGACAGGGAACGAACACCGGGGAGCTGTTTTTT.